This note documents a single T cell receptor beta chain sequence. The entry originates in a study of blood T cell repertoires in COVID-19. At the level of the study: Sources were T cells, B-cell-depleted T cells, or PBMCs; the material itself was cDNA or gDNA.

The CDR3 loop spans 15 amino acids. Germline loops: CDR1 SGHRS, CDR2 YFSETQ. Trimming stripped 4 bases from V and 4 bases from J, with 17 bases between. Original methodology: Amplification of reference gene primers was used by the study to estimate nucleated cell counts. Repertoires were generated with immunoSEQ multiplex PCR, while TCRdb's copy carries only in-frame clones and drops some. V, J and clone size reflect that table, while D and trimming were determined from the DNA. The sample carries under 200,000 clones, 86% recorded once. The receptor's source is a woman aged 60 to 75 with COVID-19, enrolled during active disease. Sequencing was performed on peripheral blood. The chain recombines TRBV5-1 with TRBJ1-1; D not resolved. In DNA form, the CDR3 reads TGCGCCAGCAGCCTTGACCCGTACCGCGGCACTGAAGCTTTCTTT. Amino acids: CASSLDPYRGTEAFF.